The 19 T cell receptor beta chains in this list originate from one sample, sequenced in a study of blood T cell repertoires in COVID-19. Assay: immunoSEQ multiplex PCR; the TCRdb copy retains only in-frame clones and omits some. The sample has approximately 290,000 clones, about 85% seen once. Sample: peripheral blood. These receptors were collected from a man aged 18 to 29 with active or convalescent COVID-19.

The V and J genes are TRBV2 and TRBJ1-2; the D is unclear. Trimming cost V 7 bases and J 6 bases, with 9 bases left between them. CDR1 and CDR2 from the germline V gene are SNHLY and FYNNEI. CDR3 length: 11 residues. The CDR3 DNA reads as TGTGCCAGCAATCGGTTGCATGGCTACACCTTC. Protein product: CASNRLHGYTF.

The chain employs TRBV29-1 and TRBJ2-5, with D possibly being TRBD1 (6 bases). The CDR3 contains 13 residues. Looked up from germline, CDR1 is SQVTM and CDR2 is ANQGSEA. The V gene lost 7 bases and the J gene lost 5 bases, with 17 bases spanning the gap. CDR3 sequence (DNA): TGCAGCGCAAGGTACAGGGATTTTGAGACCCAGTACTTC. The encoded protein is CSARYRDFETQYF.

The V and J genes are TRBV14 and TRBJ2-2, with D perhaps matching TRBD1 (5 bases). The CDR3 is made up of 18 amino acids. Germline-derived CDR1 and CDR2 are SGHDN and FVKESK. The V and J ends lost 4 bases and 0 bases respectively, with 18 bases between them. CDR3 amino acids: CASSPDKDSLANTGELFF. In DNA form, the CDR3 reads TGTGCCAGCAGCCCAGATAAAGACAGCCTCGCGAACACCGGGGAGCTGTTTTTT.

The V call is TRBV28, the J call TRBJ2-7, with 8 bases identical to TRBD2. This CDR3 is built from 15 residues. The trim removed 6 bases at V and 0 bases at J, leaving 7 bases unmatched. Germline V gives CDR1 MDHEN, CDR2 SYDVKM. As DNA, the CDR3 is TGTGCCAGCAGCCCGGGAGGGGGAAGCTCCTACGAGCAGTACTTC. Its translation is CASSPGGGSSYEQYF.

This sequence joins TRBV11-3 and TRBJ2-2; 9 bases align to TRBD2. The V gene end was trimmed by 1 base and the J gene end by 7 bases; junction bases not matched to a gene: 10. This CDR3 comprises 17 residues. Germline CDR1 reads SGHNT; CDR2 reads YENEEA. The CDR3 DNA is TGTGCCAGCAGCTTAGGAGGCGTAGCGGGAGTCGTCGGGGAGCTGTTTTTT. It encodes CASSLGGVAGVVGELFF.

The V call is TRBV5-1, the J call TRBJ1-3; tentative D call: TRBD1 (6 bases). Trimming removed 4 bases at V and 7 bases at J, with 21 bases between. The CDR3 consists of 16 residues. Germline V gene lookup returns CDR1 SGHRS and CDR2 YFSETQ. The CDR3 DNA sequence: TGCGCCAGCAGCCCCGGCGACCCAGGGGTGTGGAACACCATATATTTT. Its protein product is CASSPGDPGVWNTIYF.

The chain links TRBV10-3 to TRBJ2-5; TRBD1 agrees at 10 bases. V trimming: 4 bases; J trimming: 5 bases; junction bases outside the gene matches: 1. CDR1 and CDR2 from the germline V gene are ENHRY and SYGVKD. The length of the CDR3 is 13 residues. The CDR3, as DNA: TGTGCCATCAGTGTGGACAGGGGGGAGACCCAGTACTTC. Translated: CAISVDRGETQYF.

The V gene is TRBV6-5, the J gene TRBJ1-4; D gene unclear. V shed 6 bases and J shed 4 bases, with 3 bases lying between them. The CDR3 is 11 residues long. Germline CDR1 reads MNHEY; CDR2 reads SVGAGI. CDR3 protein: CASSLNEKLFF. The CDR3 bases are TGTGCCAGCAGCCTTAATGAAAAACTGTTTTTT.

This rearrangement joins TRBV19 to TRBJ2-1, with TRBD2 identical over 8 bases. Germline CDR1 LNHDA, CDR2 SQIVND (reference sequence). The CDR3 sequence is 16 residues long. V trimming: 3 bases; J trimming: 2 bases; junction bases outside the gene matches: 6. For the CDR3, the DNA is TGTGCCAGTAGTATCCGACTAGCGAGAACCTACAATGAGCAGTTCTTC. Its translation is CASSIRLARTYNEQFF.

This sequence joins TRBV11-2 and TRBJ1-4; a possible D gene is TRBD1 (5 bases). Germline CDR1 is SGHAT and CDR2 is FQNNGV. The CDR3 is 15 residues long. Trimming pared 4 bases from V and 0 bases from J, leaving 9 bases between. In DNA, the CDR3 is TGTGCCAGCAGCTCCCCGACAGCAACTAATGAAAAACTGTTTTTT. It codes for CASSSPTATNEKLFF. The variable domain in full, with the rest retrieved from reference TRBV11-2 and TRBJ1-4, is EAGVAQSPRYKIIEKRQSVAFWCNPISGHATLYWYQQILGQGPKLLIQFQNNGVVDDSQLPKDRFSAERLKGVDSTLKIQPAKLEDSAVYLCASSSPTATNEKLFFGSGTQLSVL.

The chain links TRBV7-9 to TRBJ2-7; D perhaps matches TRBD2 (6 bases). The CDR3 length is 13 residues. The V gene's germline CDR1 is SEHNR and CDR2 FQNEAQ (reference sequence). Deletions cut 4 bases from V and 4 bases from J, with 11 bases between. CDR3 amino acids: CASSSEEGYEQYF. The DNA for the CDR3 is TGTGCCAGCAGCTCAGAGGAGGGGTACGAGCAGTACTTC.

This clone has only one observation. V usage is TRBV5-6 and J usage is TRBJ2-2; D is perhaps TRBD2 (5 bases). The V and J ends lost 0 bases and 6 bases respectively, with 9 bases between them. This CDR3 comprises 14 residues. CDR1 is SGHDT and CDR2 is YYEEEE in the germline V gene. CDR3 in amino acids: CASSLGPGAGELFF. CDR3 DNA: TGTGCCAGCAGCTTGGGACCCGGGGCCGGGGAGCTGTTTTTT.

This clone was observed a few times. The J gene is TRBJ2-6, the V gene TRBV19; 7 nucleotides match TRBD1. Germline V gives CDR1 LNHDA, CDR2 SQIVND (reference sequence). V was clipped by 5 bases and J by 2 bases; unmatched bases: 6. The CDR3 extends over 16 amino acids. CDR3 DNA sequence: TGTGCCAGTAGTGTTACAGGGGACACTGGGGCCAACGTCCTGACTTTC. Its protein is CASSVTGDTGANVLTF. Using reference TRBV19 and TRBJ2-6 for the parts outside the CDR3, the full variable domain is DGGITQSPKYLFRKEGQNVTLSCEQNLNHDAMYWYRQDPGQGLRLIYYSQIVNDFQKGDIAEGYSVSREKKESFPLTVTSAQKNPTAFYLCASSVTGDTGANVLTFGAGSRLTVL.

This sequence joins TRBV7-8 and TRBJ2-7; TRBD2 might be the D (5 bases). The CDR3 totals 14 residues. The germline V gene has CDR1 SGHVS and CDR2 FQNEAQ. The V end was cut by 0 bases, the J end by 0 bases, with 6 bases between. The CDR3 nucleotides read TGTGCCAGCAGCTTAGCGGGGAGCTCCTACGAGCAGTACTTC. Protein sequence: CASSLAGSSYEQYF.

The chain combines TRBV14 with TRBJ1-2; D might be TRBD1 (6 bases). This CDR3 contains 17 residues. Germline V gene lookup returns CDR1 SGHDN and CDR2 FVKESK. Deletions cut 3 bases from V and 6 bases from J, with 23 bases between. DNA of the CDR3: TGTGCCAGCAGCCACCTAGTACGAGTAGGCAGGGGAGATGGCTACACCTTC. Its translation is CASSHLVRVGRGDGYTF.

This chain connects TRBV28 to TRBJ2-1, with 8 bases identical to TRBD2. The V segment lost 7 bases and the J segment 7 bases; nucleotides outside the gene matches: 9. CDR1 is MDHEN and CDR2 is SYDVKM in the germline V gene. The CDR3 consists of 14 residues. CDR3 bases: TGTGCCAGCACTAGGAGGGGACTAGGGAATGAGCAGTTCTTC. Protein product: CASTRRGLGNEQFF.

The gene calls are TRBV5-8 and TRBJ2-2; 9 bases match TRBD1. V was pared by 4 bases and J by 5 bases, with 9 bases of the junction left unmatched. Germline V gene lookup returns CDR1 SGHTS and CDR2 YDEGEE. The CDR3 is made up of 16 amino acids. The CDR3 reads CASSPIPGQGTGELFF. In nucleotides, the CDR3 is TGTGCCAGCAGCCCAATACCGGGACAGGGAACCGGGGAGCTGTTTTTT.

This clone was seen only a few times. The CDR3 nucleotides are TGTGCCAGCAGCTTTGGGGCAGGGGACACCATATATTTT. It translates to CASSFGAGDTIYF. The chain carries TRBV7-2 and TRBJ1-3, with D possibly TRBD1 on 6 matching bases. Trimming pared 3 bases from V and 8 bases from J, leaving 11 bases between. CDR1 and CDR2 from the germline V gene are SGHTA and FQGNSA. The CDR3 has 13 residues.

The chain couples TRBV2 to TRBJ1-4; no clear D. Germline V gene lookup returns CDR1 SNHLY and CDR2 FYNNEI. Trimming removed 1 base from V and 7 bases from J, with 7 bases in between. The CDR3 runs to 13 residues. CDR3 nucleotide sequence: TGTGCCAGCAGTGAAGGGTCGGGTGAAAAACTGTTTTTT. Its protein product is CASSEGSGEKLFF. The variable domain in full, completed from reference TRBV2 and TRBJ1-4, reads EPEVTQTPSHQVTQMGQEVILRCVPISNHLYFYWYRQILGQKVEFLVSFYNNEISEKSEIFDDQFSVERPDGSNFTLKIRSTKLEDSAMYFCASSEGSGEKLFFGSGTQLSVL.